This T cell receptor (beta chain) was recorded in a study of blood T cell repertoires in COVID-19. On the study more broadly: COVID-19 samples from acute and convalescent phases originated in the United States, Italy and Spain. In each case, the material was cDNA or gDNA derived from T cells, B-cell-depleted T cells, or PBMCs.

Per the authors' pipeline: For nucleated cells, counts were estimated from reference gene primer amplification. Libraries were prepared by immunoSEQ multiplex PCR; TCRdb keeps only in-frame clonotypes and omits some of them. Clone size and the V and J calls come from that table; the DNA yielded D and trimming. In the table there are around 160,000 clones, 90% of which are singletons. Germline-derived CDR1 and CDR2 are SGHRS and YFSETQ. With 5 bases clipped from V and 9 bases from J, the junction kept 6 bases outside the gene matches. This CDR3 contains 15 residues. The sequenced sample was peripheral blood. This receptor was taken from a man in his sixties with active or convalescent COVID-19. This chain joins TRBV5-1 and TRBJ1-6, with 12 bases aligning to TRBD1. The CDR3 spells CASSEGQGAFSPLHF. The CDR3 nucleotides are TGCGCCAGCAGTGAGGGACAGGGGGCTTTTTCACCCCTCCACTTT. The whole variable domain, filled in from reference TRBV5-1 and TRBJ1-6, reads KAGVTQTPRYLIKTRGQQVTLSCSPISGHRSVSWYQQTPGQGLQFLFEYFSETQRNKGNFPGRFSGRQFSNSRSEMNVSTLELGDSALYLCASSEGQGAFSPLHFGNGTRLTVT.